This TCR beta chain was profiled in a study of T cell responses to AZD1222 COVID-19 vaccine. Study-wide results and caveats: Baseline seropositivity characterized only a handful of AZD1222 recipients. Spike-specific TCR repertoires showed rising breadth and depth after two AZD1222 doses. Clonal diversity may have been underestimated, and the donors were mostly white British, with more females than males. Researchers report vaccine-associated CD4 TCRs spanning spike, with dominance at 160-218 and 743-854.

In regard to this clone: Its target is not known.

This table comes from immunoSEQ multiplex PCR, and its TCRdb copy is limited to in-frame clones, with some not included. Among 160,000 or so clones listed, about nine tenths were seen once. CDR3 size: 15 residues. V was pared by 4 bases and J by 8 bases, with 8 bases of the junction left unmatched. Germline lookup yields CDR1 MNHNY and CDR2 SVGAGI (reference sequence). The source was peripheral blood, collected on day 0 of AZD1222 vaccination. The receptor comes from an adult in good health. This rearrangement joins TRBV6-6 to TRBJ1-6; the match to TRBD1 covers 7 bases. CDR3 in amino acids: CASSSPGQSYSPLHF. CDR3 DNA sequence: TGTGCCAGCAGTTCGCCGGGACAGTCATATTCACCCCTCCACTTT.